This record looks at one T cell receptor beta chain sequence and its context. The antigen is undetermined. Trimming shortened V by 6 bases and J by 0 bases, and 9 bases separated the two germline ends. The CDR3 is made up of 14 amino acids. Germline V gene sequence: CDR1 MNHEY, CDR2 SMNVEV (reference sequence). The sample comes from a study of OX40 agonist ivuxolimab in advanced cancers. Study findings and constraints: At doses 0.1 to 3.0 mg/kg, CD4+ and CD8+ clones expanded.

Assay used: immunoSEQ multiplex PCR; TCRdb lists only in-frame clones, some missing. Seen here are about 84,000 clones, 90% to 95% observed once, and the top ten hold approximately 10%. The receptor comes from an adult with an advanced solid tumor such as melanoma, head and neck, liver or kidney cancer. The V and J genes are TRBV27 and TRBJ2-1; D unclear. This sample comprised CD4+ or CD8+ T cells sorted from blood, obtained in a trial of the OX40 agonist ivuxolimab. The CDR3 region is CASSKLSSYNEQFF. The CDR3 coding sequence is TGTGCCAGCAGCAAACTCAGCTCCTACAATGAGCAGTTCTTC.